This TCR beta chain emerged from a study of T cells in localized non-small cell lung cancer. Study conclusions and caveats: Median around 60 top-100 tumor clones were shared with paired adjacent lung. Because researchers sequenced only one region of the tumor, heterogeneity is still possible.

This table comes from immunoSEQ multiplex PCR, and its TCRdb copy is limited to in-frame clones, with some not included. The data hold about 48,000 clones, with roughly 80% observed a single time. V dropped 2 bases and J dropped 12 bases, with 11 bases sitting between them. This CDR3 comprises 11 residues. Germline loops: CDR1 GTSNPN, CDR2 SVGIG (reference sequence). Details on this clone: The antigen is undetermined.

The chain employs TRBV30 and TRBJ2-1; D gene ambiguous. Sample: peripheral blood, taken before any cancer treatment. This receptor was obtained from a man aged 35 to 70 with stage I squamous cell lung carcinoma. The CDR3 DNA follows: TGTGCCTGGAGTAGCCCCCCGGGGCAGTTCTTC. Translation: CAWSSPPGQFF.